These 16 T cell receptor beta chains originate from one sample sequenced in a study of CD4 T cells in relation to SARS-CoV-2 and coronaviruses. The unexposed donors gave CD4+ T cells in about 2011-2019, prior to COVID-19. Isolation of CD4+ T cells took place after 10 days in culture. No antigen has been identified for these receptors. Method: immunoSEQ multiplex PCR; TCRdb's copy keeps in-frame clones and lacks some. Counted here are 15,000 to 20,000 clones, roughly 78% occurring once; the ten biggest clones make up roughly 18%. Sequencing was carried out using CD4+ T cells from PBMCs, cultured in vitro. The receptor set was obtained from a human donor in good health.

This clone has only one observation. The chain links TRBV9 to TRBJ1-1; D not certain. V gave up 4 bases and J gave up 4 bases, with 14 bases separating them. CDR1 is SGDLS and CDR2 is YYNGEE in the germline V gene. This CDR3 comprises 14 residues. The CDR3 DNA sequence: TGTGCCAGCAGCACCAGGACCTCTGGCACTGAAGCTTTCTTT. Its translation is CASSTRTSGTEAFF.

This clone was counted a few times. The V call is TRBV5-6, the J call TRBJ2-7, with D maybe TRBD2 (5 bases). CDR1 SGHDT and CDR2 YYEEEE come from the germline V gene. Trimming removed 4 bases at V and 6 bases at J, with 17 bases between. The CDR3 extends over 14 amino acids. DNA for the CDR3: TGTGCCAGCAGCAATGGAGCCATCCGGGGCGAGCAGTACTTC. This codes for CASSNGAIRGEQYF. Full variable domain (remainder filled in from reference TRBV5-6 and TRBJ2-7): DAGVTQSPTHLIKTRGQQVTLRCSPKSGHDTVSWYQQALGQGPQFIFQYYEEEERQRGNFPDRFSGHQFPNYSSELNVNALLLGDSALYLCASSNGAIRGEQYFGPGTRLTVT.

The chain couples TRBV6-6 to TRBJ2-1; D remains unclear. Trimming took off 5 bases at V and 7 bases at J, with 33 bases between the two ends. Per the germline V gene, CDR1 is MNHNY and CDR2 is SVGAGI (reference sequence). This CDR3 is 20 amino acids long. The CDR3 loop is CASSLHPPPEVKTRRNEQFF. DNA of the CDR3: TGTGCCAGCAGTCTTCACCCCCCCCCGGAAGTGAAAACGAGGCGGAATGAGCAGTTCTTC.

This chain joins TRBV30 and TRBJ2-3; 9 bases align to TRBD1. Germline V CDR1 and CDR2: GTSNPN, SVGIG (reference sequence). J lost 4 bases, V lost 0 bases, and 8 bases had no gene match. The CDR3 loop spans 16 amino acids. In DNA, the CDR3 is TGTGCCTGGAGTGTATACGGGACAGGGTGGTCAGATACGCAGTATTTT. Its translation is CAWSVYGTGWSDTQYF.

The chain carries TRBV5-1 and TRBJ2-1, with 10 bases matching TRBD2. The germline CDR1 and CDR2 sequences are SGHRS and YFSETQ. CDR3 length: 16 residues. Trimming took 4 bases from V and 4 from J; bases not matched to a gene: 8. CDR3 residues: CASSGPASGGYNEQFF. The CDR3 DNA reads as TGCGCCAGCAGCGGCCCCGCTAGCGGGGGTTACAATGAGCAGTTCTTC.

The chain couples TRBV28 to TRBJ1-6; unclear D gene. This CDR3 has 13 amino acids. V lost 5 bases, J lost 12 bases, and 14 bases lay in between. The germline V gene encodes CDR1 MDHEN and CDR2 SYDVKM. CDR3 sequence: CASSTENARPLHF. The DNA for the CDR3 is TGTGCCAGCAGTACAGAAAACGCGCGACCCCTCCACTTT. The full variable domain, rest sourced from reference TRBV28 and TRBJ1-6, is DVKVTQSSRYLVKRTGEKVFLECVQDMDHENMFWYRQDPGLGLRLIYFSYDVKMKEKGDIPEGYSVSREKKERFSLILESASTNQTSMYLCASSTENARPLHFGNGTRLTVT.

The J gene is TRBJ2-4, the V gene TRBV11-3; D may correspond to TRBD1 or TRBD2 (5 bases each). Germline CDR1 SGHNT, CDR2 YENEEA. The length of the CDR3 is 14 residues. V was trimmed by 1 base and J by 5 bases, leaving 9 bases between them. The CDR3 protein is CASSLGGSQNIQYF. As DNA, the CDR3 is TGTGCCAGCAGCTTAGGGGGGAGCCAAAACATTCAGTACTTC.

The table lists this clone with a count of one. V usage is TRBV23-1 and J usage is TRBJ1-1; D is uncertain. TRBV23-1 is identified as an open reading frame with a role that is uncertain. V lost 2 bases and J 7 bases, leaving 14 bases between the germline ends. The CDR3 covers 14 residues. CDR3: CASSQTGGQIEAFF. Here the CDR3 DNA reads TGCGCCAGCAGTCAAACCGGCGGGCAGATTGAAGCTTTCTTT.

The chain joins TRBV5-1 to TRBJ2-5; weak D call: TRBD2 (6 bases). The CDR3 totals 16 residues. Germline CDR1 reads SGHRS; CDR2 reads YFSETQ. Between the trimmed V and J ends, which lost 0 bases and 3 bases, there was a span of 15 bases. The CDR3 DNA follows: TGCGCCAGCAGCTTGGTAGGGGTTAGCGGCGAAGAGACCCAGTACTTC. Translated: CASSLVGVSGEETQYF.

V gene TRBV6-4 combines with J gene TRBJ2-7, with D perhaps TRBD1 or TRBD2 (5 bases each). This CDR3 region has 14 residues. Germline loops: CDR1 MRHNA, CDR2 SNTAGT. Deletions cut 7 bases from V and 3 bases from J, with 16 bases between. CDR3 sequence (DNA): TGTGCCAGCACCGGGACCATGGCAGGCTACGAGCAGTACTTC. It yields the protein CASTGTMAGYEQYF.

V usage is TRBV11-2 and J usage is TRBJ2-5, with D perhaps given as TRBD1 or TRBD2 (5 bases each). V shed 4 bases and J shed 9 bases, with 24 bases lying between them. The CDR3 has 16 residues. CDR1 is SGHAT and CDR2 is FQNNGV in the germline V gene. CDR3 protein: CASSSAVMAWGMAQYF. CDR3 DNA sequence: TGTGCCAGCAGCTCGGCCGTTATGGCGTGGGGGATGGCCCAGTACTTC.

This CDR3 reads CASSLEGAQEKLFF. In DNA form, the CDR3 reads TGCGCCAGCAGCTTGGAAGGGGCGCAAGAAAAACTGTTTTTT. The V gene is TRBV5-1, the J gene TRBJ1-4; D might be TRBD1 (5 bases). Deletions cut 0 bases from V and 8 bases from J, with 11 bases between. Per germline, CDR1 SGHRS and CDR2 YFSETQ. The CDR3 covers 14 residues.

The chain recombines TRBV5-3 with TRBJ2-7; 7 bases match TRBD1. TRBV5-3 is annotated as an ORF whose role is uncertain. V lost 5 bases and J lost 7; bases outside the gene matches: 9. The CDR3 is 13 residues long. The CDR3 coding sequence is TGTGCCAGAAGTTGGGACAGAATACGGGAGCAGTACTTC. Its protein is CARSWDRIREQYF.

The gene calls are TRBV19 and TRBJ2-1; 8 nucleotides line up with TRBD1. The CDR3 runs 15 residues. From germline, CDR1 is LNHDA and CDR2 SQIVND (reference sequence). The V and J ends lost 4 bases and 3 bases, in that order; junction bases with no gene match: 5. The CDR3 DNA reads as TGTGCCAGTAGTACACAGGGGGGAGGCTACAATGAGCAGTTCTTC. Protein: CASSTQGGGYNEQFF.

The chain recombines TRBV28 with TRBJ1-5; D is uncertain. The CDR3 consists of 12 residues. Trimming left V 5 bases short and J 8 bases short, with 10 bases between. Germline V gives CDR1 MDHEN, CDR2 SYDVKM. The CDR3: CASSQGREPQHF. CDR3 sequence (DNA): TGTGCCAGCAGTCAAGGAAGGGAGCCCCAGCATTTT. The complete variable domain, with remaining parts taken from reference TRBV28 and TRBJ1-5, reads DVKVTQSSRYLVKRTGEKVFLECVQDMDHENMFWYRQDPGLGLRLIYFSYDVKMKEKGDIPEGYSVSREKKERFSLILESASTNQTSMYLCASSQGREPQHFGDGTRLSIL.

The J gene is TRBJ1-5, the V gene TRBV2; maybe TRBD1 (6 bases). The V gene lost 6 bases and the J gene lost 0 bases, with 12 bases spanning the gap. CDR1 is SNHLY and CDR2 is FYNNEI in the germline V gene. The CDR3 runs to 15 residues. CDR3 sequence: CASSRTVSSNQPQHF. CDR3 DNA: TGTGCCAGCAGCAGGACAGTGTCTAGCAATCAGCCCCAGCATTTT.